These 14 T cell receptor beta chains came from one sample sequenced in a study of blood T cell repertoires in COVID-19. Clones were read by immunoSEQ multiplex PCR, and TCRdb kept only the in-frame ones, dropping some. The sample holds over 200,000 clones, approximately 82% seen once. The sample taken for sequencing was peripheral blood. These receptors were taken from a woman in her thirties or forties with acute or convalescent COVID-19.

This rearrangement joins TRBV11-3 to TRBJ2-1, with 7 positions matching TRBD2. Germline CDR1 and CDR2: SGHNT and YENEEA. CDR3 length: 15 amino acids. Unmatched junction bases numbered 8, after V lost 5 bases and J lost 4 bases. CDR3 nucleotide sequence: TGTGCCAGCAGCACGGGCGGGGGTCTATACAATGAGCAGTTCTTC. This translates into CASSTGGGLYNEQFF.

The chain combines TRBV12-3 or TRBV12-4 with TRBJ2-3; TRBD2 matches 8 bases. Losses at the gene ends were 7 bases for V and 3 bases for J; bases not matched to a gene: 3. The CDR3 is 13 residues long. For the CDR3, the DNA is TGTGCCAGCACCGGGAGGGGGACAGATACGCAGTATTTT. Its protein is CASTGRGTDTQYF.

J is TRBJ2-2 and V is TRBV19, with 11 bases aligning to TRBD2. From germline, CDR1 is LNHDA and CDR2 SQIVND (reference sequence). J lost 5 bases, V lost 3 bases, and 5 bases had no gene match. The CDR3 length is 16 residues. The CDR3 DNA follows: TGTGCCAGTAGTATCACTAGCGGGAGCTATACCGGGGAGCTGTTTTTT. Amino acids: CASSITSGSYTGELFF.

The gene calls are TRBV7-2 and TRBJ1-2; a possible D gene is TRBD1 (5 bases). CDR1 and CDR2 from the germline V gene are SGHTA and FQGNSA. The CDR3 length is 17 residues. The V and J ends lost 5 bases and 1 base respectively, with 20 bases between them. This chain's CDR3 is CASSPRGTVPLNYGYTF. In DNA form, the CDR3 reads TGTGCCAGCAGCCCGCGGGGGACCGTCCCCCTTAACTATGGCTACACCTTC.

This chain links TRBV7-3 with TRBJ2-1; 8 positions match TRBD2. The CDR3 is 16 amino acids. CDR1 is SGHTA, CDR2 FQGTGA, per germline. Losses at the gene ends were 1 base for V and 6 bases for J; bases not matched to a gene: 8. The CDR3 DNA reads TGTGCCAGCAGCTTAATGAGCGGGGGCCTCGGCAATGAGCAGTTCTTC. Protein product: CASSLMSGGLGNEQFF. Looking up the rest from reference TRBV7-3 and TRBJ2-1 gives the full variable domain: GAGVSQTPSNKVTEKGKYVELRCDPISGHTALYWYRQSLGQGPEFLIYFQGTGAADDSGLPNDRFFAVRPEGSVSTLKIQRTERGDSAVYLCASSLMSGGLGNEQFFGPGTRLTVL.

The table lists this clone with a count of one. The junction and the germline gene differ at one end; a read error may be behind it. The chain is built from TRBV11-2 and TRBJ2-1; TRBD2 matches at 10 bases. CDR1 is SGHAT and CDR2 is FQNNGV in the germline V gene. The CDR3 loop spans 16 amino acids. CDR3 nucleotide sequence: TGTGCCAGCAGCTCGATACTAGCGGGATCCTTCAATGAGCAGTTCTTC. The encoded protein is CASSSILAGSFNEQFF.

CDR3 amino acids: CASSTPRRMPNEKLFF. In nucleotides, the CDR3 is TGTGCCAGCAGTACACCCCGGAGGATGCCCAATGAAAAACTGTTTTTT. V and J are TRBV6-2 or TRBV6-3 and TRBJ1-4, with D unresolved. Germline CDR1 reads MNHEY; CDR2 reads SVGEGT. The V gene lost 5 bases and the J gene lost 5 bases, with 18 bases spanning the gap. CDR3 length equals 16 residues.

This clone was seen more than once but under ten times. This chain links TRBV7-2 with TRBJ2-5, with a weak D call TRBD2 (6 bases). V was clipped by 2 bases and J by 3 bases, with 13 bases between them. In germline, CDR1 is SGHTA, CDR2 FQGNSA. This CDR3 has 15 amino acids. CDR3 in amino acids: CASSLWGVGKETQYF. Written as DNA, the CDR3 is TGTGCCAGCAGCTTATGGGGGGTCGGAAAAGAGACCCAGTACTTC.

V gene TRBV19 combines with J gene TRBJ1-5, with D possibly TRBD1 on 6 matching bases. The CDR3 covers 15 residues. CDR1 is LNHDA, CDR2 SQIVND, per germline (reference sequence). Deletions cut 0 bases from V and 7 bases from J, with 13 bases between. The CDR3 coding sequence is TGTGCCAGTAGTATAGATCGGACAGTCGAGCAGCCCCAGCATTTT. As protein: CASSIDRTVEQPQHF.

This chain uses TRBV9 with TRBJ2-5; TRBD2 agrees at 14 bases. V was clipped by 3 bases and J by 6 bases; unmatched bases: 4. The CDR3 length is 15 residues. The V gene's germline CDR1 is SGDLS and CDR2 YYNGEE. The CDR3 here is CASSATSGGAQTQYF. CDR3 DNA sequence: TGTGCCAGCAGCGCGACTAGCGGGGGGGCACAGACCCAGTACTTC.

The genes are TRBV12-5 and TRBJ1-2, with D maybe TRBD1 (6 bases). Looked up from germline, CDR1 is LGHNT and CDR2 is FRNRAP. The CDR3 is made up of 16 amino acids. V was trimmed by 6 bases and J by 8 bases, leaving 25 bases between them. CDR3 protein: CASGLEDSGQFSGYTF. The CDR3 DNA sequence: TGTGCTAGTGGCCTTGAGGACTCCGGACAGTTCAGCGGCTACACCTTC.

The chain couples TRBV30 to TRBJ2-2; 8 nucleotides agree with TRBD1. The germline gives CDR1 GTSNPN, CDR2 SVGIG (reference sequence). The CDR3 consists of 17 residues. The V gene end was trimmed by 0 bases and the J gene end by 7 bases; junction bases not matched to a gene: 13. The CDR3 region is CAWSVLRTGRSYGELFF. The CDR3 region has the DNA TGTGCCTGGAGTGTACTCCGGACAGGGAGGTCTTACGGGGAGCTGTTTTTT.

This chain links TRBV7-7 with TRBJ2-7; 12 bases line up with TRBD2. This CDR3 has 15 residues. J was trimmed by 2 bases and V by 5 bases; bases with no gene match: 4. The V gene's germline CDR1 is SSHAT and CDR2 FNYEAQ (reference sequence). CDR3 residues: CASSALAGGAYEQYF. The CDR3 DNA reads TGTGCCAGCAGCGCACTAGCGGGAGGAGCCTACGAGCAGTACTTC.

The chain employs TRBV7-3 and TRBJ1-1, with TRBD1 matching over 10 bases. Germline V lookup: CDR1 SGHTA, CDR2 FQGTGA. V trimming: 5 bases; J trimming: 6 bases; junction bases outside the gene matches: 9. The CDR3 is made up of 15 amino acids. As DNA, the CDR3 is TGTGCCAGCAGCACCTCGGACAGGGGGGATTCTGAAGCTTTCTTT. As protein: CASSTSDRGDSEAFF.